Listed below are T cell receptor beta chains from one sample, sequenced in a study of T cell changes during pregnancy in multiple sclerosis. This table comes from immunoSEQ multiplex PCR, and its TCRdb copy is limited to in-frame clones, with some not included. The sample contains 20,000 to 25,000 clones, around 89% of which appear only once. This specimen consisted of CD8+ T cells from peripheral blood mononuclear cells, obtained in the first trimester of pregnancy. The receptors were sampled from a female donor with multiple sclerosis, enrolled in a pregnancy study. CDR3s include the opening cysteine and the closing phenylalanine or tryptophan. Fields, in order: clone size, D gene, V gene, J gene, CDR3 DNA, CDR3 protein. A D gene is named only where the DNA matches it firmly. Some rows mark clone size as missing; the rest say once, few, many or name a class of expanded clone.

NA	NA	TRBV27	TRBJ1-1	TGTGCCAGCAGTTTATCTGGGGGCTGGAACACTGAAGCTTTCTTT	CASSLSGGWNTEAFF
NA	TRBD1	TRBV5-1	TRBJ1-1	TGCGCCAGCAGCCCGCGGACAGGCCTTATGAACACTGAAGCTTTCTTT	CASSPRTGLMNTEAFF
NA	TRBD1	TRBV6-5	TRBJ2-7	TGTGCCAGCACCTACAGGGGCGAGCAGTACTTC	CASTYRGEQYF
NA	NA	TRBV27	TRBJ1-1	TGTGCCAGCTCTACACTAGGAACTGAAGCTTTCTTT	CASSTLGTEAFF
NA	TRBD2	TRBV25-1	TRBJ2-1	TGTGCCAGCAGTAACCCTGAACCAGCGGGATTATGGAATGAGCAGTTCTTC	CASSNPEPAGLWNEQFF
NA	NA	TRBV27	TRBJ2-1	TGTGCCAGCAGGAGGTCCTACAATGAGCAGTTCTTC	CASRRSYNEQFF
NA	NA	TRBV28	TRBJ2-2	TGTGCCAGCAGTTTACCCCCGGGGCAGGGGACCGGGGAGCTGTTTTTT	CASSLPPGQGTGELFF
once	TRBD2	TRBV9	TRBJ2-1	TGTGCCAGCAGGTCAGCGGGAAGGAACAATGAGCAGTTCTTC	CASRSAGRNNEQFF
NA	TRBD2	TRBV27	TRBJ2-1	TGTGCCAGCAGTTTAAGCGGTAGCGGGAGAGGTGAGCAGTTCTTC	CASSLSGSGRGEQFF
NA	TRBD2	TRBV10-3	TRBJ2-7	TGTGCCATCAGGGGCGGGAGCTCCTACGAGCAGTACTTC	CAIRGGSSYEQYF
NA	NA	TRBV25-1	TRBJ1-1	TGTGCCAGCAGTGGAAGTTTGGGCGCCGTAGGGGACACTGAAGCTTTCTTT	CASSGSLGAVGDTEAFF
few	TRBD2	TRBV27	TRBJ2-3	TGTGCCAGCAGTTTATATCGGACTAGCGGGAGCACAGATACGCAGTATTTT	CASSLYRTSGSTDTQYF
NA	NA	TRBV7-2	TRBJ2-7	TGTGCCAGCAGCTTAGTGGCTAGTTCATACGAGCAGTACTTC	CASSLVASSYEQYF
NA	TRBD1	TRBV6-1	TRBJ2-7	TGTGCCATCTCTCAGTCGGGGACAGGGTCTTACGAGCAGTACTTC	CAISQSGTGSYEQYF
NA	NA	TRBV14	TRBJ1-4	TGTGCCAGCAGCCCCACGGTCCTGGGGGGTGAAAAACTGTTTTTT	CASSPTVLGGEKLFF
few	TRBD2	TRBV30	TRBJ2-7	TGTGCCTGGAGTGTTCTAGCGGGAGGAGTCAACGAGCAGTACTTC	CAWSVLAGGVNEQYF
NA	TRBD1	TRBV29-1	TRBJ1-2	TGCAGCGTACCCACAGGGGTGAATGGCTACACCTTC	CSVPTGVNGYTF
NA	TRBD1	TRBV6-5	TRBJ2-7	TGTGCCAGCAGTCCGGGACAGGAGGGAAACGAGCAGTACTTC	CASSPGQEGNEQYF
NA	TRBD2	TRBV7-9	TRBJ2-1	TGTGCCAGCAGGGGCTCCCTAGCGGGAGTTAAGAGTGAGCAGTTCTTC	CASRGSLAGVKSEQFF
NA	NA	TRBV6-5	TRBJ2-7	TGTGCCAGCAGTTACACGGGGGTAAGCTCCTACGAGCAGTACTTC	CASSYTGVSSYEQYF
NA	TRBD1	TRBV7-6	TRBJ2-6	TGTGCCAGCAGCCCTGAACGCCGGGACAGTACTTCTGGGGCCAACGTCCTGACTTTC	CASSPERRDSTSGANVLTF
NA	TRBD2	TRBV10-2	TRBJ2-7	TGCGCCAGCAGGGTAGCGGGAGTTGAATACGAGCAGTACTTC	CASRVAGVEYEQYF
NA	TRBD2	TRBV15	TRBJ2-2	TGTGCCACCAGCAGAGATATTAGTATGCTAGCGGGAGTGTCTGACACCGGGGAGCTGTTTTTT	CATSRDISMLAGVSDTGELFF
NA	NA	TRBV19	TRBJ1-4	TGTGCCAGTAGTTTAAATGAAAAACTGTTTTTT	CASSLNEKLFF
NA	TRBD2	TRBV7-9	TRBJ2-3	TGTGCCAGCAGCTCGCCCTTAGCGGGAGGGCCGGATACGCAGTATTTT	CASSSPLAGGPDTQYF
NA	NA	TRBV9	TRBJ1-1	TGTGCCAGCAGCGTAGCCGGGTATGACACTGAAGCTTTCTTT	CASSVAGYDTEAFF
NA	NA	TRBV29-1	TRBJ2-7	TGCAGCGTCTCCGGGATCTCCTACGAGCAGTACTTC	CSVSGISYEQYF
NA	NA	TRBV27	TRBJ1-5	TGTGCCAGCAGTTTTGGGGGGAGCAATCAGCCCCAGCATTTT	CASSFGGSNQPQHF
NA	NA	TRBV9	TRBJ1-3	TGTGCCAGCAGGGAGAACTCTGGAAACACCATATATTTT	CASRENSGNTIYF
once	TRBD1	TRBV4-1	TRBJ1-5	TGCGCCAGCAGCCAAGTATGGCCGGGACAGGGGTTCCCCCAGCATTTT	CASSQVWPGQGFPQHF
NA	TRBD2	TRBV7-3	TRBJ2-7	TGTGCCAGCAGCTTACATAGCGGGAGAATCTACGAGCAGTACTTC	CASSLHSGRIYEQYF
NA	TRBD2	TRBV9	TRBJ2-7	TGTGCCAGCAGCGTTGGGGCGGGAGGTAGCTACGAGCAGTACTTC	CASSVGAGGSYEQYF
NA	NA	TRBV7-6	TRBJ2-2	TGTGCCAGCAGCTTAGGAACAAACACCGGGGAGCTGTTTTTT	CASSLGTNTGELFF
NA	TRBD1	TRBV5-5	TRBJ1-1	TGTGCCAGCAGCTTGGAGGGGACAGGGACTGAAGCTTTCTTT	CASSLEGTGTEAFF
NA	TRBD1	TRBV4-1	TRBJ1-2	TGCGCCAGCAGCCAAGTCGCCCCAAATATAGACAGGGCCGGCTACACCTTC	CASSQVAPNIDRAGYTF
medium-sized	NA	TRBV4-2	TRBJ1-4	TGTGCCAGCAGCCAAGATTCGGATGAAAAACTGTTTTTT	CASSQDSDEKLFF
NA	NA	TRBV6-5	TRBJ2-4	TGTGCCAGCAGTTACGGCCCAACCGGGGCCAAAAACATTCAGTACTTC	CASSYGPTGAKNIQYF
NA	NA	TRBV21-1	TRBJ2-5	TGTGCCAGCAGCAAAGGGTCCAGGGAACAAGAGACCCAGTACTTC	CASSKGSREQETQYF
NA	TRBD1	TRBV27	TRBJ2-1	TGTGCCAGCAGTTTAGACAGGGGGTTTAATGAGCAGTTCTTC	CASSLDRGFNEQFF
NA	NA	TRBV28	TRBJ1-2	TGTGCCAGCGCACGCTCCGGGTACTATGGCTACACCTTC	CASARSGYYGYTF
NA	TRBD1	TRBV7-9	TRBJ2-1	TGTGCCAGCAGCTTAGTGCAGGGGGTCTATAATGAGCAGTTCTTC	CASSLVQGVYNEQFF
NA	NA	TRBV14	TRBJ2-4	TGTGCCAGCAGCCAAGACAGGGAGGTAAACATTCAGTACTTC	CASSQDREVNIQYF
NA	NA	TRBV5-6	TRBJ2-1	TGTGCCAGCAGCAGTAGCCCGAGCTCCTACAATGAGCAGTTCTTC	CASSSSPSSYNEQFF
NA	NA	TRBV9	TRBJ2-1	TGTGCCAGCAGCCCGGGTTGGACTACGAGAAATGAGCAGTTCTTC	CASSPGWTTRNEQFF
NA	NA	TRBV9	TRBJ2-3	TGTGCCAGCAGGAAAGCGGATACTAGCACAGATACGCAGTATTTT	CASRKADTSTDTQYF
NA	TRBD1	TRBV28	TRBJ1-5	TGTGCCAGCAGCAACCCAACAGGGGGGTGGGCCCAGCATTTT	CASSNPTGGWAQHF